Listed below are T cell receptor beta chains from one sample, sequenced in a study of blood T cell repertoires in COVID-19. Clones were read by immunoSEQ multiplex PCR, and TCRdb kept only the in-frame ones, dropping some. Found here are 150,000 to 200,000 clones, around 81% of them singletons; the top ten hold 10% to 15%. Input material: peripheral blood. The receptors stem from a man in his 70s who had recovered from COVID-19. The CDR3 runs from the conserved cysteine through the conserved F or W. The D gene is left open where the match is weak. Expanded clones are given a class, and other clones once, few, many or no size at all.

j_gene: TRBJ2-7
d_gene: TRBD2
v_gene: TRBV6-5
abundance: NA
CDR3aa: CASSYSSGSGYEQYF
CDR3nt: TGTGCCAGCAGTTACTCTAGCGGGAGTGGCTACGAGCAGTACTTC

j_gene: TRBJ1-2
d_gene: NA
v_gene: TRBV12-3/TRBV12-4
abundance: NA
CDR3aa: CASRYAGYGYTF
CDR3nt: TGTGCCAGCAGATACGCCGGGTATGGCTACACCTTC

j_gene: TRBJ2-7
d_gene: NA
v_gene: TRBV28
abundance: NA
CDR3aa: CASSFGGRGYEQYF
CDR3nt: TGTGCCAGCAGTTTCGGGGGAAGGGGCTACGAGCAGTACTTC

j_gene: TRBJ1-3
d_gene: NA
v_gene: TRBV29-1
abundance: NA
CDR3aa: CSVVGGNSGNTIYF
CDR3nt: TGCAGCGTTGTCGGCGGGAACTCTGGAAACACCATATATTTT

j_gene: TRBJ2-1
d_gene: NA
v_gene: TRBV19
abundance: NA
CDR3aa: CASSIYRDLHNEQFF
CDR3nt: TGTGCCAGTAGTATATACAGAGACCTTCACAATGAGCAGTTCTTC

j_gene: TRBJ1-5
d_gene: TRBD1
v_gene: TRBV5-6
abundance: NA
CDR3aa: CASSLTRTGENQPQHF
CDR3nt: TGTGCCAGCAGCTTGACAAGGACAGGGGAGAACCAGCCCCAGCATTTT

j_gene: TRBJ2-1
d_gene: NA
v_gene: TRBV12-3/TRBV12-4
abundance: NA
CDR3aa: CASSFGVGDLQFF
CDR3nt: TGTGCCAGCAGTTTCGGGGTAGGGGACTTGCAGTTCTTC

j_gene: TRBJ2-3
d_gene: NA
v_gene: TRBV7-3
abundance: NA
CDR3aa: CASSLAGSTDTQYF
CDR3nt: TGTGCCAGCAGCTTAGCGGGGTCCACAGATACGCAGTATTTT

j_gene: TRBJ2-4
d_gene: TRBD2
v_gene: TRBV15
abundance: NA
CDR3aa: CATSRGGSGRLLSLNIQYF
CDR3nt: TGTGCCACCAGCAGAGGAGGTAGCGGGAGGCTTCTTAGCTTAAACATTCAGTACTTC

j_gene: TRBJ2-3
d_gene: TRBD2
v_gene: TRBV7-3
abundance: NA
CDR3aa: CASSFAGGSGTDTQYF
CDR3nt: TGTGCCAGCAGCTTCGCGGGAGGTTCGGGAACAGATACGCAGTATTTT

j_gene: TRBJ1-5
d_gene: NA
v_gene: TRBV19
abundance: NA
CDR3aa: CASSKDGTLGQPQHF
CDR3nt: TGTGCCAGTAGTAAGGACGGGACTCTAGGGCAGCCCCAGCATTTT

j_gene: TRBJ2-1
d_gene: TRBD2
v_gene: TRBV10-3
abundance: NA
CDR3aa: CAIKRTSLINEQFF
CDR3nt: TGTGCCATCAAGCGGACTAGCCTAATCAATGAGCAGTTCTTC

j_gene: TRBJ2-1
d_gene: TRBD2
v_gene: TRBV5-1
abundance: NA
CDR3aa: CASSLRLAGTEQFF
CDR3nt: TGCGCCAGCAGCTTGAGGCTAGCGGGAACTGAGCAGTTCTTC

j_gene: TRBJ2-2
d_gene: NA
v_gene: TRBV2
abundance: NA
CDR3aa: CASRQEGTGELFF
CDR3nt: TGTGCCAGCCGCCAGGAAGGCACCGGGGAGCTGTTTTTT

j_gene: TRBJ2-1
d_gene: TRBD2
v_gene: TRBV19
abundance: once
CDR3aa: CASSPTSGISSNEQFF
CDR3nt: TGTGCCAGTAGTCCGACTAGCGGGATAAGTTCCAATGAGCAGTTCTTC

j_gene: TRBJ2-4
d_gene: TRBD1
v_gene: TRBV19
abundance: NA
CDR3aa: CASSDYRGQAKNIQYF
CDR3nt: TGTGCCAGTAGTGATTACAGGGGGCAAGCCAAAAACATTCAGTACTTC

j_gene: TRBJ2-1
d_gene: TRBD2
v_gene: TRBV7-8
abundance: once
CDR3aa: CASSTYSGSSGEQFF
CDR3nt: TGTGCCAGCAGCACGTATAGCGGGAGTTCGGGGGAGCAGTTCTTC

j_gene: TRBJ2-1
d_gene: TRBD2
v_gene: TRBV24-1
abundance: NA
CDR3aa: CATSDFTSGEGDEQFF
CDR3nt: TGTGCCACCAGTGATTTTACTAGCGGGGAGGGGGATGAGCAGTTCTTC

j_gene: TRBJ2-1
d_gene: TRBD2
v_gene: TRBV3-1/TRBV3-2
abundance: NA
CDR3aa: CASSRSGLAGSNEQFF
CDR3nt: TGTGCCAGCAGCCGCAGCGGACTAGCGGGTTCCAATGAGCAGTTCTTC

j_gene: TRBJ2-5
d_gene: TRBD2
v_gene: TRBV19
abundance: NA
CDR3aa: CASSIDGTSGRETQYF
CDR3nt: TGTGCCAGTAGTATAGATGGGACTAGCGGGAGAGAGACCCAGTACTTC

j_gene: TRBJ1-2
d_gene: NA
v_gene: TRBV9
abundance: few
CDR3aa: CASSELPGEGYTF
CDR3nt: TGTGCCAGCAGCGAACTCCCAGGGGAAGGCTACACCTTC

j_gene: TRBJ2-3
d_gene: TRBD2
v_gene: TRBV7-2
abundance: NA
CDR3aa: CASSLGLAGGGDTQYF
CDR3nt: TGTGCCAGCAGCCTGGGACTAGCGGGAGGGGGAGATACGCAGTATTTT

j_gene: TRBJ2-1
d_gene: NA
v_gene: TRBV4-1
abundance: once
CDR3aa: CASSQGEQFF
CDR3nt: TGCGCCAGCAGCCAGGGCGAGCAGTTCTTC

j_gene: TRBJ1-1
d_gene: NA
v_gene: TRBV5-5
abundance: NA
CDR3aa: CASSYEGKNTEAFF
CDR3nt: TGTGCCAGCAGCTACGAGGGTAAGAACACTGAAGCTTTCTTT

j_gene: TRBJ2-5
d_gene: TRBD1
v_gene: TRBV28
abundance: NA
CDR3aa: CASRGQATNQETQYF
CDR3nt: TGTGCCAGCAGGGGACAGGCAACGAACCAAGAGACCCAGTACTTC